This is a list of T cell receptor beta chains from one sample in a study of CD8+ T cells in alopecia areata. Sequenced by immunoSEQ multiplex PCR; TCRdb stores in-frame clones only, minus some. The repertoire holds 150,000 to 200,000 clones, with over 50% as singletons. Source: CD4+ T cells sorted from blood, taken at week 0. The receptors come from a human donor with alopecia areata. CDR3s leave out the opening cysteine and the closing phenylalanine or tryptophan. Fields, in order: CDR3 protein, D gene, V gene, J gene. A D gene is named only where the DNA matches it firmly.

CDR3: SVARGPGELF
D: NA
V: TRBV29-1
J: TRBJ2-2

CDR3: AWSSRVATEAF
D: NA
V: TRBV30
J: TRBJ1-1

CDR3: ASSSTTRRYQETQY
D: NA
V: TRBV5-6
J: TRBJ2-5

CDR3: SGGRANTEAF
D: NA
V: TRBV29-1
J: TRBJ1-1

CDR3: ASSAKQLTGATEAF
D: TRBD1
V: TRBV2
J: TRBJ1-1

CDR3: AWSVLGGGTEAF
D: NA
V: TRBV30
J: TRBJ1-1

CDR3: ASMTGFYEQY
D: NA
V: TRBV27
J: TRBJ2-7

CDR3: AISESTGQGKLF
D: TRBD1
V: TRBV10-3
J: TRBJ1-4

CDR3: ASSLGHVIYEQY
D: NA
V: TRBV7-9
J: TRBJ2-7

CDR3: ASSERAGETQY
D: NA
V: TRBV6-1
J: TRBJ2-5

CDR3: ASSLSDGPGQETQY
D: NA
V: TRBV7-2
J: TRBJ2-5

CDR3: ASSPRDRGWANYGYT
D: TRBD1
V: TRBV27
J: TRBJ1-2

CDR3: ASSAPGSRGNGYT
D: NA
V: TRBV2
J: TRBJ1-2

CDR3: ASSFLAAGANVLT
D: NA
V: TRBV27
J: TRBJ2-6

CDR3: ATSGDIQLSTDTQY
D: NA
V: TRBV15
J: TRBJ2-3

CDR3: ASSLAPFEQY
D: NA
V: TRBV7-9
J: TRBJ2-7

CDR3: ASSLVSGLAKNIQY
D: NA
V: TRBV11-3
J: TRBJ2-4

CDR3: ASSRSDEQY
D: NA
V: TRBV18
J: TRBJ2-7

CDR3: ASSSTTVSGELF
D: NA
V: TRBV7-3
J: TRBJ2-2

CDR3: ASSQELLGVLEQY
D: NA
V: TRBV4-1
J: TRBJ2-7

CDR3: AWRGLGLDTGELF
D: NA
V: TRBV30
J: TRBJ2-2

CDR3: ASSQDAGNYGYT
D: NA
V: TRBV4-1
J: TRBJ1-2

CDR3: ASSQAWTSGYNEQF
D: TRBD2
V: TRBV14
J: TRBJ2-1

CDR3: ASSAGLAGGKTQY
D: TRBD2
V: TRBV7-2
J: TRBJ2-5

CDR3: ATSSHGGLGTDTQY
D: NA
V: TRBV15
J: TRBJ2-3

CDR3: ASSERGDTEAF
D: NA
V: TRBV2
J: TRBJ1-1

CDR3: ASSQEGGRVPNEKLF
D: NA
V: TRBV4-1
J: TRBJ1-4

CDR3: ASSSRGQNDYT
D: NA
V: TRBV11-2
J: TRBJ1-2

CDR3: ASRGGSLRGYT
D: NA
V: TRBV2
J: TRBJ1-2

CDR3: ASSGTGSQETQY
D: NA
V: TRBV5-1
J: TRBJ2-5

CDR3: ASSLDGVHTGELF
D: NA
V: TRBV7-8
J: TRBJ2-2

CDR3: AISYSTGGLYGYT
D: TRBD1
V: TRBV10-3
J: TRBJ1-2

CDR3: ASSLGDREKGYGYT
D: TRBD1
V: TRBV5-1
J: TRBJ1-2

CDR3: ASSQSVIDTQY
D: NA
V: TRBV19
J: TRBJ2-3

CDR3: SVVDRATNEKLF
D: TRBD1
V: TRBV29-1
J: TRBJ1-4

CDR3: SAADRDHEQY
D: TRBD1
V: TRBV29-1
J: TRBJ2-7

CDR3: ASSLEQGLLSQY
D: TRBD1
V: TRBV5-6
J: TRBJ2-5

CDR3: SVDQGPDEQY
D: NA
V: TRBV29-1
J: TRBJ2-7

CDR3: AWSVLGRFTDTQY
D: NA
V: TRBV30
J: TRBJ2-3

CDR3: SVRREGELF
D: NA
V: TRBV29-1
J: TRBJ2-2

CDR3: ASSEYSGGRETQY
D: TRBD2
V: TRBV25-1
J: TRBJ2-5

CDR3: SVDPGAGGYT
D: NA
V: TRBV29-1
J: TRBJ1-2

CDR3: SVEGPRKNTDTQY
D: NA
V: TRBV29-1
J: TRBJ2-3

CDR3: ASSTWTSGSDTQY
D: TRBD2
V: TRBV5-1
J: TRBJ2-3

CDR3: ASSQWDIGGNQPQH
D: NA
V: TRBV23-1
J: TRBJ1-5

CDR3: ATSRDRRAPYT
D: NA
V: TRBV15
J: TRBJ1-2

CDR3: AWTPRPGDTQY
D: NA
V: TRBV30
J: TRBJ2-3

CDR3: ASSQVPGGSGNYGYT
D: TRBD1
V: TRBV4-1
J: TRBJ1-2

CDR3: ASSDRGQGSYGYT
D: NA
V: TRBV6-1
J: TRBJ1-2

CDR3: ASSRTFTAYEQY
D: NA
V: TRBV6-5
J: TRBJ2-7

CDR3: ASSFTSGGRPYEQY
D: TRBD2
V: TRBV27
J: TRBJ2-7

CDR3: ASTRDRASPLH
D: TRBD1
V: TRBV9
J: TRBJ1-6